The rows below give T cell receptor beta chains drawn from one sample of a study of OX40 agonist ivuxolimab in advanced cancers. TCRdb's table, derived via immunoSEQ multiplex PCR, lists solely in-frame clones and lacks some. The sample contains over 70,000 clones, around nine tenths of which appear only once. Sequenced here: CD4+ or CD8+ T cells sorted from blood, sampled in a trial of the OX40 agonist ivuxolimab. The source of these receptors is an adult with an advanced solid tumor such as melanoma, head and neck, liver or kidney cancer. The CDR3 runs from the conserved cysteine through the conserved F or W. A D gene is named only where the DNA matches it firmly. Rows give clone size only sometimes, using once, few, many, or a class for an expanded clone.

TGTGCCAGCAGTTACTCGGGGCAGCGGTACGAGCAGTACTTC CASSYSGQRYEQYF TRBJ2-7 NA NA TRBV6-6
TGTGCCAGTAGTCTCCCCCGGACTGGGGGCCAAGAGACCCAGTACTTC CASSLPRTGGQETQYF TRBJ2-5 NA NA TRBV19
TGTGCCAGCAACCGGGACAGGGAATACGGCTACACCTTC CASNRDREYGYTF TRBJ1-2 NA TRBD1 TRBV2
TGTGCCAGCAGCCTAGGCGGATCGCAAGAGACCCAGTACTTC CASSLGGSQETQYF TRBJ2-5 NA NA TRBV5-4
TGTGCCAGCATCCAGAACAATGAGCAGTTCTTC CASIQNNEQFF TRBJ2-1 NA NA TRBV6-5
TGCGCCAGCAGCCAAGATGGAGGGGGCCAGGATGGCTACACCTTC CASSQDGGGQDGYTF TRBJ1-2 NA TRBD1 TRBV4-1
TGTGCCAGCAGTTACTCGGGACAGGGTGCCTACGAGCAGTACTTC CASSYSGQGAYEQYF TRBJ2-7 NA TRBD1 TRBV6-6
TGTGCCAGCAGCCCACAGGGAACCCGGGGGCTCGGGAATGAGCAGTTCTTC CASSPQGTRGLGNEQFF TRBJ2-1 once NA TRBV7-2
TGTGCCAGTAGTATATACTGGGCCCGCTCTGGAAACACCATATATTTT CASSIYWARSGNTIYF TRBJ1-3 NA NA TRBV19
TGTGCCAGCAGCGTAGCCCCGGGACAGAATTCACCCCTCCACTTT CASSVAPGQNSPLHF TRBJ1-6 NA TRBD1 TRBV9
TGTGCCAGCAGCTTAAGAGGGCAGGGGGCCGGCGGGGAGCTGTTTTTT CASSLRGQGAGGELFF TRBJ2-2 NA TRBD1 TRBV7-3
TGTGCCATGGCGACAGGGACGCTTAACTATGGCTACACCTTC CAMATGTLNYGYTF TRBJ1-2 NA TRBD1 TRBV6-1
TGTGCCAGCAGCGGAGGACAGGGCCCCGGGGAGACCCAGTACTTC CASSGGQGPGETQYF TRBJ2-5 NA TRBD1 TRBV7-9
TGTGCCAGCAGCCGGACCGGGACAGACAATCAGCCCCAGCATTTT CASSRTGTDNQPQHF TRBJ1-5 NA TRBD1 TRBV5-4
TGTGCCAGTATCCGGCGGGGGTCAGGACCCACAGATACGCAGTATTTT CASIRRGSGPTDTQYF TRBJ2-3 once TRBD2 TRBV19
TGTGCCAGTAGTCCTAGGGATAGCAATCAGCCCCAGCATTTT CASSPRDSNQPQHF TRBJ1-5 NA NA TRBV19
TGTGCCTGGAGTGTACAGGGGAATGGGGAGCAGTTCTTC CAWSVQGNGEQFF TRBJ2-1 NA TRBD1 TRBV30
TGCGCCAGCAGCTCGGCGGGGGCTAAACAAGAGACCCAGTACTTC CASSSAGAKQETQYF TRBJ2-5 NA NA TRBV5-1
TGCGCCAGCAGCAGGACAGGCCTGGAAGAGCAGTACTTC CASSRTGLEEQYF TRBJ2-7 NA TRBD1 TRBV5-1
TGTGCCACCGCCGAAATCAGCTCCTACGAGCAGTACTTC CATAEISSYEQYF TRBJ2-7 NA NA TRBV15
TGTGCCAGTAGTATAAAAGGGGGCGCGGGCGGCTACACCTTC CASSIKGGAGGYTF TRBJ1-2 few TRBD1 TRBV19
TGTGCCAGCAGCCAAGAGAGGCGAGCTGGGGAGACCCAGTACTTC CASSQERRAGETQYF TRBJ2-5 NA NA TRBV14
TGCGCCAGCAGCCCGCAAGGGTACGAGCAGTACTTC CASSPQGYEQYF TRBJ2-7 few NA TRBV5-1
TGCGCCAGCAGCCAAGGGCCGACTAGCACCTCGAAAAACATTCAGTACTTC CASSQGPTSTSKNIQYF TRBJ2-4 NA TRBD2 TRBV4-1
TGTGCCAGCAGCCTTTTAGCGGGGGACTACAATGAGCAGTTCTTC CASSLLAGDYNEQFF TRBJ2-1 NA TRBD2 TRBV9
TGTGCCAGCAGTTTCTTCTCAGCCTCTGGAAACACCATATATTTT CASSFFSASGNTIYF TRBJ1-3 NA NA TRBV28
TGTGCCAGCAGCTTGATTAAAGGGGGGGCTTACAATGAGCAGTTCTTC CASSLIKGGAYNEQFF TRBJ2-1 NA NA TRBV7-3
TGCAGCTCCTACCCCCCGAGAGGCGAGGGGCGTCAGCCCCAGCATTTT CSSYPPRGEGRQPQHF TRBJ1-5 NA NA TRBV29-1
TGTGCCTGGAGTCGCCTTAAGGAAAAACTGTTTTTT CAWSRLKEKLFF TRBJ1-4 NA NA TRBV30
TGTGCCAGCAATCCGACCTGGACAACTAATGAAAAACTGTTTTTT CASNPTWTTNEKLFF TRBJ1-4 once NA TRBV2
TGCGCCAGCAGCTCAGGACCTCCCAGCTCCTACGAGCAGTACTTC CASSSGPPSSYEQYF TRBJ2-7 NA NA TRBV5-1
TGCGCCAGCAGCTTGGGGGCAGACATCGAAAAACTGTTTTTT CASSLGADIEKLFF TRBJ1-4 once NA TRBV5-1
TGTGCCACCCGTGTGGGAGGCGCCTACGAGCAGTACTTC CATRVGGAYEQYF TRBJ2-7 NA NA TRBV6-6
TGTGCCAGCTCACCACCGAGGGTACAAGAGACCCAGTACTTC CASSPPRVQETQYF TRBJ2-5 NA NA TRBV18
TGTGCCAGCAGTGAAGCTAGCAGGGTCGCGTTCTTC CASSEASRVAFF TRBJ2-1 NA NA TRBV2
TGTGCCAGCAGTGAAGTCGGACAGGGAAACACTGAAGCTTTCTTT CASSEVGQGNTEAFF TRBJ1-1 NA TRBD1 TRBV6-1
TGTGCCATCCGAGTGGGCGAGTTGAACACTGAAGCTTTCTTT CAIRVGELNTEAFF TRBJ1-1 NA NA TRBV6-5
TGTGCCAGCAGCCTGGGGGGAGCCGTCCAGCCCCAGCATTTT CASSLGGAVQPQHF TRBJ1-5 NA NA TRBV25-1
TGTGCCAGTAGAGTATCGGCCAGGGGGACAGCCTATGGCTACACCTTC CASRVSARGTAYGYTF TRBJ1-2 NA TRBD1 TRBV19